Each of the 19 T cell receptor beta chains below was sequenced from the same sample in a study of response to subunit inactivated influenza vaccine. TCRdb used MiXCR to reprocess the RT-PCR reads, holding one entry per CDR3 protein. The sample carries approximately 700,000 distinct CDR3 sequences, more than 15% recorded once. The sequenced sample was PBMCs from blood, obtained roughly 12 days after vaccination. The receptors were sampled from a man aged 45-65 years who received an inactivated influenza vaccine.

The CDR3 region is CASSFSSGTDTQYF. The CDR3 DNA follows: TGTGCCAGCAGTTTTTCTTCGGGAACAGATACGCAGTATTTT. This rearrangement joins TRBV12-3 or TRBV12-4 to TRBJ2-3; D is possibly TRBD2 (5 bases). This CDR3 has 14 residues. The germline V and J ends were trimmed by 3 bases and 3 bases, with 10 bases remaining between them.

This clonotype has just a few counts. This chain links TRBV6-1 with TRBJ1-2; the D gene is possibly TRBD1 (6 bases). The V end lost 6 bases, the J end lost 4 bases, and 12 bases lay between the germline ends. The CDR3 totals 13 residues. In germline, CDR1 is MNHNS, CDR2 SASEGT. In DNA, the CDR3 is TGTGCCAGCAGCCGCCGGGACACCTATGGCTACACCTTC. Amino acids: CASSRRDTYGYTF.

This clonotype has a handful of counts. The chain is built from TRBV2 and TRBJ1-1; D ambiguous. Trimming took off 3 bases at V and 1 base at J, with 6 bases between the two ends. The CDR3 spans 13 residues. Germline CDR1 reads SNHLY; CDR2 reads FYNNEI. Here the CDR3 reads CASSEERNTEAFF. CDR3 coding DNA: TGTGCCAGCAGTGAGGAAAGGAACACTGAAGCTTTCTTT.

The CDR3 sequence: CASSKGGGSGSLSTYNEQFF. The CDR3 bases are TGTGCCAGCAGTAAAGGGGGGGGTAGCGGGAGCTTATCAACCTACAATGAGCAGTTCTTC. J is TRBJ2-1 and V is TRBV11-2, with 9 nucleotides matching TRBD2. V was pared by 6 bases and J by 2 bases, with 20 bases of the junction left unmatched. From germline, CDR1 is SGHAT and CDR2 FQNNGV. CDR3 length: 20 amino acids.

This clonotype came up a few times. The V call is TRBV20-1, the J call TRBJ2-3, with a possible D match to TRBD2 (6 bases). In germline, CDR1 is DFQATT, CDR2 SNEGSKA (reference sequence). Deletions cut 6 bases from V and 2 bases from J, with 15 bases between. The CDR3 has 14 amino acids. The CDR3 bases are TGCAGTGCCCTGGACTGGGGACTCACAGATACGCAGTATTTT. Its protein product is CSALDWGLTDTQYF.

This clonotype was picked up many times. V is TRBV24-1 and J is TRBJ2-1; 8 bases match TRBD1. With 4 bases clipped from V and 5 bases from J, the junction kept 6 bases outside the gene matches. The CDR3 runs 15 residues. CDR1 and CDR2 (germline): KGHDR, SFDVKD. The CDR3 coding sequence is TGTGCCACCAGTGACCAGGGGGCCCAACACAATGAGCAGTTCTTC. Protein product: CATSDQGAQHNEQFF.

The rearrangement uses TRBV20-1 and TRBJ1-1; TRBD1 is a possible D gene (5 bases). This CDR3 has 12 amino acids. In germline, CDR1 is DFQATT, CDR2 SNEGSKA (reference sequence). V lost 3 bases to trimming and J lost 7 bases, with 12 bases between them. The CDR3 DNA follows: TGCAGTGCTAGGGCTGGGACGGATGAAGCTTTCTTT. This translates into CSARAGTDEAFF.

The chain joins TRBV30 to TRBJ1-2; no clear D. This CDR3 has 14 amino acids. Germline V gene sequence: CDR1 GTSNPN, CDR2 SVGIG (reference sequence). V was clipped by 0 bases and J by 5 bases, with 13 bases between them. This CDR3 is CAWSVGGSAYGYTF. CDR3 coding DNA: TGTGCCTGGAGTGTAGGAGGGTCAGCATATGGCTACACCTTC. Full variable domain (missing parts from reference TRBV30 and TRBJ1-2): SQTIHQWPATLVQPVGSPLSLECTVEGTSNPNLYWYRQAAGRGLQLLFYSVGIGQISSEVPQNLSASRPQDRQFILSSKKLLLSDSGFYLCAWSVGGSAYGYTFGSGTRLTVV.

This clonotype has just a few counts. The CDR3 DNA sequence: TGTGCCAGCAGTTACGCCGACAGGGACACTGAAGCTTTCTTT. This translates into CASSYADRDTEAFF. This chain connects TRBV12-3 or TRBV12-4 to TRBJ1-1; 7 bases fit TRBD1. This CDR3 has 14 amino acids. The trim removed 4 bases at V and 3 bases at J, leaving 5 bases unmatched.

The V and J genes are TRBV12-3 or TRBV12-4 and TRBJ2-3, with 14 bases aligning to TRBD2. The V segment lost 4 bases and the J segment 2 bases; nucleotides outside the gene matches: 5. The length of the CDR3 is 17 residues. The CDR3 DNA reads as TGTGCCAGCAGTTCTAGGACTAGCGGGGGGTACACAGATACGCAGTATTTT. Its protein is CASSSRTSGGYTDTQYF.

The gene calls are TRBV9 and TRBJ2-1; D gene uncertain. The CDR3 length is 13 residues. The V end was cut by 0 bases, the J end by 8 bases, with 9 bases between. The germline V gene has CDR1 SGDLS and CDR2 YYNGEE. CDR3 protein: CASSVVSGDEQFF. The DNA of the CDR3 is TGTGCCAGCAGCGTAGTAAGTGGGGATGAGCAGTTCTTC.

The J gene is TRBJ2-1, the V gene TRBV29-1, with 14 bases that match TRBD2. J gave up 10 bases and V 4 bases, and 6 bases lay outside the gene matches. Per germline, CDR1 SQVTM and CDR2 ANQGSEA. The CDR3 spans 14 residues. CDR3 region: CSVGGLAGVGEQFF. CDR3 sequence (DNA): TGCAGCGTTGGGGGACTAGCGGGAGTAGGAGAGCAGTTCTTC.

This clonotype was seen more than once but under ten times. V and J are TRBV4-3 and TRBJ2-1; D unresolved. Trimming cost V 1 base and J 6 bases, with 7 bases left between them. Germline CDR1 LGHNA, CDR2 YSLEER. This CDR3 has 13 residues. CDR3 nucleotides: TGCGCCAGCAGCCAAGGGCGTTTCAATGAGCAGTTCTTC. Translated, it gives CASSQGRFNEQFF.

Only one count was recorded for this clonotype. This sequence joins TRBV12-3 or TRBV12-4 and TRBJ2-3; D is tentatively TRBD1 or TRBD2 (6 bases each). The germline V and J ends were trimmed by 7 bases and 4 bases, with 12 bases remaining between them. CDR3 length: 13 residues. CDR3 region: CASTTRGADTQYF. In DNA form, the CDR3 reads TGTGCCAGCACCACAAGGGGGGCAGATACGCAGTATTTT.

This clonotype was observed a handful of times. The chain couples TRBV15 to TRBJ2-7; no reliable D call. CDR1 is LNHNV and CDR2 is YYDKDF in the germline V gene (reference sequence). V was trimmed by 2 bases and J by 12 bases, leaving 14 bases between them. This CDR3 region has 12 residues. In DNA form, the CDR3 reads TGTGCCACCAGCAGACCCCGTGAACGTCCGTACTTC. Translation: CATSRPRERPYF.

The chain combines TRBV10-3 with TRBJ2-3; tentatively, D is TRBD1 (5 bases). The CDR3 covers 15 residues. From germline, CDR1 is ENHRY and CDR2 SYGVKD. V lost 10 bases to trimming and J lost 1 base, with 18 bases between them. The CDR3 protein is CATSSRDLRTDTQYF. The CDR3 DNA reads as TGTGCCACTTCCTCCAGGGATCTCCGCACAGATACGCAGTATTTT.

V is TRBV28 and J is TRBJ2-3, with 8 bases lining up with TRBD1. The V gene's germline CDR1 is MDHEN and CDR2 SYDVKM. V trimming: 8 bases; J trimming: 2 bases; junction bases outside the gene matches: 6. There are 14 residues in the CDR3. The CDR3 protein is CASLQGAFTDTQYF. The CDR3 DNA reads TGTGCCAGCTTGCAGGGGGCCTTCACAGATACGCAGTATTTT.

This rearrangement joins TRBV5-6 to TRBJ2-5, with 9 positions matching TRBD1. With 4 bases clipped from V and 5 bases from J, the junction kept 6 bases outside the gene matches. This CDR3 region has 14 residues. Germline CDR1 SGHDT, CDR2 YYEEEE. CDR3 DNA sequence: TGTGCCAGCAGCGGGACAGGGAGGAGGGAGACCCAGTACTTC. It translates to CASSGTGRRETQYF.

This clonotype came up a few times. This rearrangement joins TRBV9 to TRBJ2-3, with 11 positions matching TRBD2. CDR1 SGDLS and CDR2 YYNGEE come from the germline V gene. J gave up 0 bases and V 2 bases, and 2 bases lay outside the gene matches. The CDR3 is 16 residues long. The CDR3 DNA reads TGTGCCAGCAGCGTGGGGACTAGCGGAAGCACAGATACGCAGTATTTT. Its translation is CASSVGTSGSTDTQYF.